This TCR beta chain was recorded in a study of vaccination effects on CD4 cells after COVID-19. Study overall: Participants completed two doses of the BNT162b2 or mRNA-1273 vaccine. Whole-study results and caveats: There was only 1 of 255 vaccine-induced clones in healthy vaccinees that cross-reacted with common cold coronaviruses. At late timepoints after vaccination, vaccine- and infection-induced clones shrank markedly. Few convalescent patients were included, and no early post-infection timepoints were sampled.

With respect to this clone: The antigen is undetermined.

Method: immunoSEQ multiplex PCR; TCRdb's copy keeps in-frame clones and lacks some. The sample holds about 21,000 clones; over 65% are singletons and the top ten take around 28%. Before any sequencing was done, the ViraFEST assay used viral peptide pools to expand antigen-specific CD4+ T cells. An approximately 10-day culture period preceded the isolation of CD4+ T cells. Negative nucleocapsid antibody tests before and after vaccination confirmed no previous SARS-CoV-2 infection. This TCR came from a human donor who received a COVID-19 vaccine. The sequencing used CD4+ T cells from PBMCs cultured with HCoV-NL63 spike peptides, collected before COVID-19 vaccination.

The CDR3 sequence: CASSNSGTGNINEQFF. CDR3 nucleotides: TGTGCCAGCAGTAATTCCGGGACAGGGAATATCAATGAGCAGTTCTTC. This chain joins TRBV2 and TRBJ2-1, with 9 bases identical to TRBD1. Germline-derived CDR1 and CDR2 are SNHLY and FYNNEI. V lost 5 bases and J lost 6; bases outside the gene matches: 11. The CDR3 sequence is 16 residues long.